This T cell receptor (beta chain) stems from a study of beta chain features in type 1 diabetes. Findings and caveats of the study: TCRB CDR3s from Type 1 diabetes patients were moderately but significantly shorter in all four CD4+ subsets.

TCRB transcripts that were expressed got sequenced, as all of the isolated RNA had been reverse transcribed. Profiling relied on immunoSEQ multiplex PCR, and the TCRdb table lists in-frame clones only, not all of them. This repertoire shows about 150,000 clones, 7% to 9.5% found once; its top ten account for under 0.75%. This clone was recorded a few times. Its cognate antigen is unknown. CDR3 length equals 16 residues. V was pared by 11 bases and J by 2 bases, with 22 bases between. Germline V CDR1 and CDR2: LNHDA, SQIVND (reference sequence). Each of the CD4+ naive, central memory, regulatory and stem cell-like memory populations was sorted via CD45RO/CCR7/CD25/CD127/CD95/CD27.

The gene calls are TRBV19 and TRBJ1-5; D might be TRBD1 (6 bases). Input material: central memory CD4+ T cells from blood. This receptor was taken from a woman aged 25 to 39 with type 1 diabetes. The CDR3, as DNA: TGTGCCGGCAACAACAGGGCTGTCAGGGGCAATCAGCCCCAGCATTTT. Translated: CAGNNRAVRGNQPQHF.